These T cell receptor beta chains were read from a single sample in a study of T cell responses to AZD1222 COVID-19 vaccine. Profiling relied on immunoSEQ multiplex PCR, and the TCRdb table lists in-frame clones only, not all of them. The repertoire holds about 140,000 clones, with approximately 92% as singletons. The sequencing here drew on peripheral blood, taken 28 days after the second AZD1222 dose. All receptors derive from an adult who received the AZD1222 COVID-19 vaccine. Each CDR3 is given with its conserved first and last residue. Each record gives: clone size, D gene, J gene, V gene, CDR3 protein, CDR3 DNA. The D gene is left open where the match is weak. Expanded clones are given a class, and other clones once, few, many or no size at all.

few	-	TRBJ2-3	TRBV19	CASSTTGTDTQYF	TGTGCCAGTTCAACGACCGGGACAGATACGCAGTATTTT
-	-	TRBJ1-1	TRBV11-2	CASSLSQVEAFF	TGTGCCAGCAGCTTGTCACAGGTTGAAGCTTTCTTT
-	-	TRBJ1-6	TRBV7-9	CASSPWTDNSPLHF	TGTGCCAGCAGCCCTTGGACAGATAATTCACCCCTCCACTTT
-	TRBD2	TRBJ2-1	TRBV7-3	CASSLQRLAGVSEQFF	TGTGCCAGCAGCCTCCAACGGCTAGCGGGAGTTAGTGAGCAGTTCTTC
few	-	TRBJ2-2	TRBV27	CASSLSAGADTGELFF	TGTGCCAGCAGTTTATCCGCAGGGGCGGACACCGGGGAGCTGTTTTTT
-	TRBD1	TRBJ1-3	TRBV7-9	CASSLGQGGGNTIYF	TGTGCCAGCAGTTTAGGACAGGGAGGCGGAAACACCATATATTTT
-	TRBD2	TRBJ2-3	TRBV27	CASSWLAGGFPDTQYF	TGTGCCAGCAGTTGGCTAGCGGGAGGATTTCCGGATACGCAGTATTTT
-	-	TRBJ1-2	TRBV7-2	CASSEGTGAWGYTF	TGTGCCAGCAGCGAAGGTACCGGCGCCTGGGGCTACACCTTC
-	-	TRBJ1-2	TRBV4-1	CASSQDPPLSGTGLYGYTF	TGCGCCAGCAGCCAAGACCCGCCGTTGTCGGGTACCGGTCTCTATGGCTACACCTTC
-	-	TRBJ1-4	TRBV28	CASKGTPNEKLFF	TGTGCCAGCAAAGGGACCCCGAATGAAAAACTGTTTTTT
-	-	TRBJ2-7	TRBV2	CASSEDLVGDEQYF	TGTGCCAGCAGTGAAGATCTCGTAGGCGACGAGCAGTACTTC
-	-	TRBJ1-2	TRBV11-2	CASSLVGGNYGYTF	TGTGCCAGCAGCTTAGTCGGGGGCAACTATGGCTACACCTTC
-	-	TRBJ1-1	TRBV7-6	CASSPRAGSNAEAFF	TGTGCCAGCAGCCCCCGGGCGGGATCGAACGCTGAAGCTTTCTTT
-	-	TRBJ1-4	TRBV14	CASSQVGKLFF	TGTGCCAGCAGCCAAGTCGGAAAACTGTTTTTT
-	-	TRBJ2-7	TRBV7-8	CASSLERSLSYEQYF	TGTGCCAGCAGCTTAGAGCGGAGCCTCTCCTACGAGCAGTACTTC
-	-	TRBJ1-2	TRBV2	CASSESYGYTF	TGTGCCAGCAGTGAAAGCTATGGCTACACCTTC
-	-	TRBJ2-3	TRBV3-1/TRBV3-2	CASSQGGTDTQYF	TGTGCCAGCAGCCAAGGAGGCACAGATACGCAGTATTTT